The rows below give T cell receptor beta chains drawn from one sample of a study of blood T cell repertoires in COVID-19. Generated by immunoSEQ multiplex PCR, the TCRdb table keeps only in-frame clones and is missing some. Of fewer than 300,000 clones detected, around 89% appear once; the ten largest clones hold around 0.84%. The material sequenced was peripheral blood. The receptors were gathered from a man aged 25 to 45 with acute or convalescent COVID-19. CDR3s include the opening cysteine and the closing phenylalanine or tryptophan. D genes are given only for firm matches. Expanded clones are given a class, and other clones once, few, many or no size at all.

>TRBJ1-1|NA|TRBV6-5|few
CASSYEGAEAFF
TGTGCCAGCAGTTACGAGGGAGCCGAAGCTTTCTTT
>TRBJ2-1|NA|TRBV11-2|NA
CATKLANSYNEQFF
TGTGCCACAAAACTAGCCAACTCCTACAATGAGCAGTTCTTC
>TRBJ2-7|NA|TRBV28|NA
CASNRVSYEQYF
TGTGCCAGCAACAGGGTCTCCTACGAGCAGTACTTC
>TRBJ1-2|NA|TRBV28|NA
CASTTRTPGGYTF
TGTGCCAGCACCACACGGACCCCGGGGGGCTACACCTTC
>TRBJ2-7|NA|TRBV21-1|NA
CASSMRTSRYEQYF
TGTGCCAGCAGCATGAGGACTAGCAGGTACGAGCAGTACTTC
>TRBJ1-2|NA|TRBV29-1|NA
CSVLDSLYGYTF
TGCAGCGTTCTGGACAGTCTCTATGGCTACACCTTC
>TRBJ2-2|TRBD1|TRBV6-5|NA
CASSYYVPGGTGELFF
TGTGCCAGCAGTTACTATGTGCCAGGGGGCACCGGGGAGCTGTTTTTT
>TRBJ2-1|TRBD2|TRBV4-1|NA
CASSQPTSGKVYNEQFF
TGCGCCAGCAGCCAACCTACTAGCGGGAAAGTCTACAATGAGCAGTTCTTC
>TRBJ1-5|NA|TRBV30|NA
CAFRRDSVQPQHF
TGTGCCTTTCGCCGGGACTCCGTTCAGCCCCAGCATTTT
>TRBJ2-3|TRBD2|TRBV13|NA
CASSLSGLLTDTQYF
TGTGCCAGCAGCTTATCGGGACTACTCACAGATACGCAGTATTTT
>TRBJ1-4|NA|TRBV7-9|NA
CASSGAAWGEKLFF
TGTGCCAGCAGCGGGGCCGCCTGGGGAGAAAAACTGTTTTTT
>TRBJ1-2|TRBD1|TRBV30|once
CAASDRVGYGYTF
TGTGCCGCCTCCGACAGGGTCGGCTATGGCTACACCTTC
>TRBJ2-3|TRBD1|TRBV13|NA
CASSFRQGSTDTQYF
TGTGCCAGCAGCTTCCGACAGGGGAGTACAGATACGCAGTATTTT
>TRBJ2-6|NA|TRBV7-3|NA
CASSPTYGANVLTF
TGTGCCAGCAGTCCCACCTACGGGGCCAACGTCCTGACTTTC
>TRBJ1-5|NA|TRBV28|NA
CASRSPRAGSGNQPQHF
TGTGCCAGCAGATCCCCCAGGGCAGGGTCGGGCAATCAGCCCCAGCATTTT
>TRBJ1-4|NA|TRBV25-1|NA
CASSDTRQVEKLFF
TGTGCCAGCAGTGATACGAGACAGGTCGAAAAACTGTTTTTT
>TRBJ2-3|NA|TRBV19|once
CASSSESSTDTQYF
TGTGCCAGTAGTAGCGAGTCTAGCACAGATACGCAGTATTTT
>TRBJ2-5|TRBD1|TRBV6-5|NA
CASSYSGQGETQYF
TGTGCCAGCAGTTACTCGGGACAGGGGGAGACCCAGTACTTC
>TRBJ1-2|TRBD1|TRBV3-1/TRBV3-2|NA
CASRGRNRGYYGYTF
TGTGCCAGCAGAGGTCGTAACAGGGGTTACTATGGCTACACCTTC
>TRBJ2-7|NA|TRBV7-9|NA
CASSLAWAADSYEQYF
TGTGCCAGCAGCTTAGCTTGGGCAGCTGACTCCTACGAGCAGTACTTC
>TRBJ1-1|NA|TRBV5-6|once
CASSWWGAGTEAFF
TGTGCCAGCAGCTGGTGGGGCGCGGGGACTGAAGCTTTCTTT
>TRBJ2-3|TRBD2|TRBV7-2|NA
CASSLGTSYTDTQYF
TGTGCCAGCAGCTTAGGGACTAGTTACACAGATACGCAGTATTTT
>TRBJ2-6|NA|TRBV6-5|NA
CATLSGANVLTF
TGTGCCACCCTCTCTGGGGCCAACGTCCTGACTTTC
>TRBJ1-2|TRBD1|TRBV7-9|few
CASSTGGASTFLRGYTF
TGTGCCAGCAGCACAGGGGGGGCCTCCACCTTCTTGCGAGGCTACACCTTC
>TRBJ2-4|NA|TRBV6-6|NA
CASLRGAGDIQYF
TGTGCCAGCCTCCGGGGGGCGGGGGACATTCAGTACTTC
>TRBJ1-5|NA|TRBV30|NA
CAWQGGLGQPQHF
TGTGCCTGGCAAGGCGGGCTCGGTCAGCCCCAGCATTTT
>TRBJ1-4|NA|TRBV5-1|NA
CASRSTVTTNEKLFF
TGCGCCAGCAGGTCGACAGTTACAACTAATGAAAAACTGTTTTTT
>TRBJ1-5|TRBD1|TRBV5-1|NA
CASSLGQGEQPQHF
TGCGCCAGCAGCTTAGGACAGGGAGAACAGCCCCAGCATTTT
>TRBJ1-3|NA|TRBV2|few
CASSVIYATGSGNTIYF
TGTGCCAGCAGTGTAATCTACGCGACAGGTTCTGGAAACACCATATATTTT
>TRBJ1-1|NA|TRBV5-1|NA
CASSLGFGVGYEEAFF
TGCGCCAGCAGCTTGGGATTCGGGGTAGGGTACGAGGAAGCTTTCTTT
>TRBJ1-1|TRBD1|TRBV28|once
CASRDRTNTEAFF
TGTGCCAGTCGGGACAGGACGAACACTGAAGCTTTCTTT
>TRBJ1-2|TRBD1|TRBV2|NA
CASRLDRANYGYTF
TGTGCCAGCAGACTAGACAGGGCTAACTATGGCTACACCTTC
>TRBJ1-2|NA|TRBV6-5|NA
CASDDTNYGYTF
TGTGCCAGCGATGACACGAACTATGGCTACACCTTC
>TRBJ1-4|NA|TRBV19|NA
CASSRPGATNEKLFF
TGTGCCAGTAGCAGACCAGGGGCAACTAATGAAAAACTGTTTTTT
>TRBJ2-3|TRBD2|TRBV6-4|NA
CASSDSGLAGPDTQYF
TGTGCCAGCAGTGACTCGGGACTAGCGGGACCAGATACGCAGTATTTT
>TRBJ1-1|NA|TRBV30|once
CAWSSQANTEAFF
TGTGCCTGGAGTTCCCAAGCGAACACTGAAGCTTTCTTT
>TRBJ2-3|TRBD2|TRBV29-1|NA
CSVLTPLLAGGGDTQYF
TGCAGCGTTCTCACCCCCTTACTAGCGGGAGGTGGAGATACGCAGTATTTT
>TRBJ2-6|NA|TRBV13|NA
CASSYSSGANVLTF
TGTGCCAGCAGCTACAGCTCTGGGGCCAACGTCCTGACTTTC
>TRBJ1-2|NA|TRBV6-5|NA
CASTSSGGFGYTF
TGTGCCAGCACCTCCTCCGGGGGGTTTGGCTACACCTTC
>TRBJ2-3|NA|TRBV3-1/TRBV3-2|NA
CASSHPGSTDTQYF
TGTGCCAGCAGCCATCCGGGATCCACAGATACGCAGTATTTT
>TRBJ1-2|NA|TRBV6-5|NA
CASSYVNAGNRGYTF
TGTGCCAGCAGTTATGTGAACGCCGGGAATCGTGGCTACACCTTC
>TRBJ1-5|NA|TRBV28|NA
CASSSGQIGNQPQHF
TGTGCCAGCAGTAGTGGACAGATCGGCAATCAGCCCCAGCATTTT
>TRBJ2-1|TRBD1|TRBV19|NA
CASIERGTGAIQSSYNEQFF
TGTGCCAGTATCGAGAGGGGGACAGGGGCCATTCAGAGCTCCTACAATGAGCAGTTCTTC
>TRBJ1-6|TRBD1|TRBV7-3|NA
CASSLTWDRINSPLHF
TGTGCCAGCAGCTTAACCTGGGACAGGATTAATTCACCCCTCCACTTT
>TRBJ1-1|NA|TRBV28|NA
CASMRPMNTEAFF
TGTGCCAGCATGAGGCCCATGAACACTGAAGCTTTCTTT
>TRBJ2-3|NA|TRBV12-3/TRBV12-4|NA
CASSRGLRVTQYF
TGTGCCAGCAGTCGGGGTCTTCGGGTTACGCAGTATTTT
>TRBJ2-7|TRBD1|TRBV18|NA
CASSPPRDRGLEQYF
TGTGCCAGCTCACCACCCCGGGACAGGGGGCTTGAGCAGTACTTC
>TRBJ2-3|NA|TRBV24-1|NA
CATSDPRSAETTDTQYF
TGTGCCACCAGTGACCCGAGGTCGGCAGAAACCACAGATACGCAGTATTTT
>TRBJ1-5|NA|TRBV10-3|NA
CAISSGDQPQHF
TGTGCCATCAGTTCAGGGGATCAGCCCCAGCATTTT
>TRBJ2-1|TRBD2|TRBV19|NA
CASSIETGTSEFF
TGTGCCAGTAGTATAGAAACCGGGACTAGTGAGTTCTTC
>TRBJ2-7|NA|TRBV7-8|NA
CASSLLRVSSYEQYF
TGTGCCAGCAGCCTACTCCGGGTCTCTTCCTACGAGCAGTACTTC
>TRBJ2-1|TRBD1|TRBV3-1/TRBV3-2|NA
CASSQEGTGANEQFF
TGTGCCAGCAGCCAAGAAGGGACAGGGGCCAATGAGCAGTTCTTC
>TRBJ2-7|NA|TRBV4-1|NA
CASRRIESEYEQYF
TGCGCCAGCAGGAGGATCGAGTCCGAATACGAGCAGTACTTC
>TRBJ1-4|NA|TRBV7-9|NA
CASSLSGEKLFF
TGTGCCAGCAGCTTATCGGGAGAAAAACTGTTTTTT
>TRBJ1-5|NA|TRBV20-1|NA
CSASLQGKRSQPQHF
TGCAGTGCTAGTCTTCAGGGCAAACGCAGTCAGCCCCAGCATTTT